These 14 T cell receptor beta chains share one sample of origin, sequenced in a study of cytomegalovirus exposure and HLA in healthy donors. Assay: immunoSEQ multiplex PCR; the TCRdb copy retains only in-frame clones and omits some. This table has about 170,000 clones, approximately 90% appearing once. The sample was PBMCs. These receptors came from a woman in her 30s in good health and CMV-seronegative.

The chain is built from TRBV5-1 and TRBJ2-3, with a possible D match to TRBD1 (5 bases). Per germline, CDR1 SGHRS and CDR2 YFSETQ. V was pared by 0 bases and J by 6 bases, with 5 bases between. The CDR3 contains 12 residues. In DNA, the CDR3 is TGCGCCAGCAGCTTGGAGGGGGATACGCAGTATTTT. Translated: CASSLEGDTQYF.

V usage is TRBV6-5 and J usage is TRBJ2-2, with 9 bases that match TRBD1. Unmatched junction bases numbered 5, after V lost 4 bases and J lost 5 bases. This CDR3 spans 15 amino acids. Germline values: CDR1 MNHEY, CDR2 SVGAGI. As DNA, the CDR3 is TGTGCCAGCAGTTGGGGACAGGGACAAACCGGGGAGCTGTTTTTT. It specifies CASSWGQGQTGELFF.

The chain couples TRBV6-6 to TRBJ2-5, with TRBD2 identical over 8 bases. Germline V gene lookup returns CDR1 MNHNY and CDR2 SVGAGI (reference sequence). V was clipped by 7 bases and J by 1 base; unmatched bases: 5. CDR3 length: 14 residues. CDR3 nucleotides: TGTGCCAGCACCGCGGGGGGTACCCAAGAGACCCAGTACTTC. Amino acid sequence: CASTAGGTQETQYF.

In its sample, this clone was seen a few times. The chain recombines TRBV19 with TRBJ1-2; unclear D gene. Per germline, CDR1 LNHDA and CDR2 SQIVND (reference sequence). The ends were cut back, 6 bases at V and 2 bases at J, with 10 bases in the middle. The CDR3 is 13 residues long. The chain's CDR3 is CASSEGRNYGYTF. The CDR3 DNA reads TGTGCCAGTAGCGAAGGGAGGAACTATGGCTACACCTTC.

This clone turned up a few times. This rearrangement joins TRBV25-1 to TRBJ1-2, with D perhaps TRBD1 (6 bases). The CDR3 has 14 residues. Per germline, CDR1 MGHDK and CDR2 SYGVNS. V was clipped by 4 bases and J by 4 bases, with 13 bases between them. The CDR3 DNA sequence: TGTGCCAGCAGTGTAGGGGGTAGTACCTATGGCTACACCTTC. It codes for CASSVGGSTYGYTF.

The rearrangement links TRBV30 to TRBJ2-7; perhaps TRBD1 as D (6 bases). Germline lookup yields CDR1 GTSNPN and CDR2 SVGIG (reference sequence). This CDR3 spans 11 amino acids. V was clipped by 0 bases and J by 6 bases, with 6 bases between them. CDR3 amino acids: CAWSVQGEQYF. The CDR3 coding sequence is TGTGCCTGGAGTGTACAGGGCGAGCAGTACTTC.

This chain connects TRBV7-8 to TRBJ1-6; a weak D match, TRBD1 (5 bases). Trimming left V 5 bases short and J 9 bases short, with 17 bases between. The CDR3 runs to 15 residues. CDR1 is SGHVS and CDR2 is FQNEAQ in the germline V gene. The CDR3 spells CASSPAGQGGSPLHF. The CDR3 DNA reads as TGTGCCAGCAGCCCCGCAGGGCAGGGTGGTTCACCCCTCCACTTT.

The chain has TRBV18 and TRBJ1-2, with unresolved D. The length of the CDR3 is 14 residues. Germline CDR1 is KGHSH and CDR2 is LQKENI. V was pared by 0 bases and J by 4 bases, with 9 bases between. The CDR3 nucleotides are TGTGCCAGCTCACCACCGCAACAGATCTATGGCTACACCTTC. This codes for CASSPPQQIYGYTF.

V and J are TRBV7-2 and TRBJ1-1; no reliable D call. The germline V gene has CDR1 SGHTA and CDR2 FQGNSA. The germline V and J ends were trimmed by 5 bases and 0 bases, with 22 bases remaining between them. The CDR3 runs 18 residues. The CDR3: CASSIDGVPPRMNTEAFF. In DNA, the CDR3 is TGTGCCAGCAGCATAGACGGGGTGCCTCCGCGAATGAACACTGAAGCTTTCTTT.

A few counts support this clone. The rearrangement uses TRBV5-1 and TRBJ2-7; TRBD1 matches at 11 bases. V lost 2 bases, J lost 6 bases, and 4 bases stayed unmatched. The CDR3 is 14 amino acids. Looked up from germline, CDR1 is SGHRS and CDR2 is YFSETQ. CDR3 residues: CASSLGTGGVEQYF. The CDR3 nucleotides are TGCGCCAGCAGCTTAGGGACAGGGGGGGTCGAGCAGTACTTC.

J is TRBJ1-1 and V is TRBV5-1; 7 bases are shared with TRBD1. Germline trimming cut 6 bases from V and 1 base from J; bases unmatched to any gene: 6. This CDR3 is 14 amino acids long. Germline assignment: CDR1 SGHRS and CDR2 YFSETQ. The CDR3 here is CASTAGTANTEAFF. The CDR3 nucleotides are TGCGCCAGCACCGCGGGGACAGCGAACACTGAAGCTTTCTTT. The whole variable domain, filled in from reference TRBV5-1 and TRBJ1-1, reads KAGVTQTPRYLIKTRGQQVTLSCSPISGHRSVSWYQQTPGQGLQFLFEYFSETQRNKGNFPGRFSGRQFSNSRSEMNVSTLELGDSALYLCASTAGTANTEAFFGQGTRLTVV.

The CDR3 region is CASRDSSYNSPLHF. CDR3 coding DNA: TGTGCCAGCAGAGACAGCTCCTATAATTCACCCCTCCACTTT. The chain links TRBV6-1 to TRBJ1-6; maybe TRBD1 (5 bases). The CDR3 has 14 amino acids. Trimming pared 6 bases from V and 0 bases from J, leaving 6 bases between. CDR1 is MNHNS, CDR2 SASEGT, per germline.

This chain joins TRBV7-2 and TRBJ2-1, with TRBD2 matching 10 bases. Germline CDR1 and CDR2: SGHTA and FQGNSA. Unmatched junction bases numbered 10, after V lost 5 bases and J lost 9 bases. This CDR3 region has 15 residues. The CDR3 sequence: CASSVLAGRGGEQFF. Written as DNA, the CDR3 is TGTGCCAGCAGCGTACTAGCGGGGCGAGGGGGTGAGCAGTTCTTC.

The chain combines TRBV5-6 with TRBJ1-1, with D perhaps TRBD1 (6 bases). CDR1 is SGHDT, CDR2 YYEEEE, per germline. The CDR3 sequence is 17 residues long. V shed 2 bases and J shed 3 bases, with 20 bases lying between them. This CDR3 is CASSLIPQGAGHTEAFF. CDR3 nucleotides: TGTGCCAGCAGCTTAATACCACAGGGAGCGGGGCACACTGAAGCTTTCTTT.